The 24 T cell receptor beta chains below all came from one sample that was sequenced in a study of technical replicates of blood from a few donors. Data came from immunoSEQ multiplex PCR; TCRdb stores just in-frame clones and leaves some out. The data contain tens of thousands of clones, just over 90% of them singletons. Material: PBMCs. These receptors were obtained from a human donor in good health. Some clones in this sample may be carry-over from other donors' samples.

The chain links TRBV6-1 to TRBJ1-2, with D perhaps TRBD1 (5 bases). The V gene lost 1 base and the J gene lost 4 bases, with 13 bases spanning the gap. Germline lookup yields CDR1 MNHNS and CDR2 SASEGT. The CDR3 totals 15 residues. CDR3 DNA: TGTGCCAGCAGTGAAGAAACAGGAACATTCTATGGCTACACCTTC. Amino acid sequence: CASSEETGTFYGYTF.

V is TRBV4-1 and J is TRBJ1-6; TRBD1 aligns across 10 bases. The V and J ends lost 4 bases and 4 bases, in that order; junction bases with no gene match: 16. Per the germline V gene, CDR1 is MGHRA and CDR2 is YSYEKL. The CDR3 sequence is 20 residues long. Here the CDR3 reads CASSPGFWDRGAGYNSPLHF. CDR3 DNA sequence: TGCGCCAGCAGCCCTGGATTCTGGGACAGGGGCGCGGGGTATAATTCACCCCTCCACTTT.

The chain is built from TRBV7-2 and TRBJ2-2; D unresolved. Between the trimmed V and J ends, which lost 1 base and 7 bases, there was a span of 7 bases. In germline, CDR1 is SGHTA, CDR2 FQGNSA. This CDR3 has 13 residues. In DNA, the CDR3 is TGTGCCAGCAGCTTAGATAGTCGCGGGGAGCTGTTTTTT. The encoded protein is CASSLDSRGELFF.

Here the CDR3 reads CASSYQNTEAFF. CDR3 nucleotide sequence: TGTGCCAGCAGTTACCAGAACACTGAAGCTTTCTTT. The genes are TRBV6-6 and TRBJ1-1; no clear D. In germline, CDR1 is MNHNY, CDR2 SVGAGI (reference sequence). The CDR3 is 12 amino acids. Deletions cut 2 bases from V and 1 base from J, with 2 bases between.

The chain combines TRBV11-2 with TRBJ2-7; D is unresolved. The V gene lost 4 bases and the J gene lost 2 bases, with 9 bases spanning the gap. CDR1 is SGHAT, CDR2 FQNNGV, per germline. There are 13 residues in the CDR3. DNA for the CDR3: TGTGCCAGCAGCTCCGTGGCTCCCTACGAGCAGTACTTC. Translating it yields CASSSVAPYEQYF.

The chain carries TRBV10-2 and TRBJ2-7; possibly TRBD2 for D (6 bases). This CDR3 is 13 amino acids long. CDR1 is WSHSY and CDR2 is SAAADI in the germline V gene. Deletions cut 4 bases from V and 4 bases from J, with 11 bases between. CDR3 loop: CASSGGKEYEQYF. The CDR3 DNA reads TGCGCCAGCAGTGGCGGGAAGGAGTACGAGCAGTACTTC.

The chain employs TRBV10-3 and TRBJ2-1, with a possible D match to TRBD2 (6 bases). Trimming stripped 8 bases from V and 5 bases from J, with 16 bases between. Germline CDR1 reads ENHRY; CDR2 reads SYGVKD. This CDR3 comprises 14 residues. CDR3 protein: CAIAPRDFHNEQFF. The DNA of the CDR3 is TGTGCCATCGCTCCTCGGGACTTCCACAATGAGCAGTTCTTC.

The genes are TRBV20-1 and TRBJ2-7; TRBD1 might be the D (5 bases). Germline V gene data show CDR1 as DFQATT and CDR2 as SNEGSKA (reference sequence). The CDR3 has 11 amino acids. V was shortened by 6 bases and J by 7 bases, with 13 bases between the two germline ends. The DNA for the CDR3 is TGCAGTGCCAGGGCCGGTTTGGAGCAGTACTTC. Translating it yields CSARAGLEQYF.

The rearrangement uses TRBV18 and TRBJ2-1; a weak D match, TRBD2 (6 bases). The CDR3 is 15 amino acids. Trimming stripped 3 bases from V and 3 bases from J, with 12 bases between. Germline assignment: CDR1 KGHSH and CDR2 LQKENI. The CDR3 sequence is CASSPPGLHYNEQFF. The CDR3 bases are TGTGCCAGCTCACCCCCGGGACTCCACTACAATGAGCAGTTCTTC.

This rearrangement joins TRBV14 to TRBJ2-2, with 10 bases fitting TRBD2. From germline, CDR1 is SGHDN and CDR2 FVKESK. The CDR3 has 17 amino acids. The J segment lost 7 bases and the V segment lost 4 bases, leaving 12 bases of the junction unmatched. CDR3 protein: CASSPFGTSGKFGELFF. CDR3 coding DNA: TGTGCCAGCAGCCCCTTCGGCACTAGCGGGAAATTCGGGGAGCTGTTTTTT.

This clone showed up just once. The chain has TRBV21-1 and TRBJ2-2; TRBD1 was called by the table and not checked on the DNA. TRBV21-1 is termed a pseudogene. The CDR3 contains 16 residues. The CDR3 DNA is TGTGCCAGCAGCAAATGTCAGGGCCAGGCCACCGGGGAGCTGTTTTTT. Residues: CASSKCQGQATGELFF.

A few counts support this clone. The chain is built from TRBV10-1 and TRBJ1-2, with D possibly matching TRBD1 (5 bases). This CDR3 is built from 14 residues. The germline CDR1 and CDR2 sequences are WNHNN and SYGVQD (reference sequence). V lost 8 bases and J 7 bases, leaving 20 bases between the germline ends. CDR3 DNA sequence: TGCGCCAGCCCCCGGGGGAAGGGGCCTGGTGGCTACACCTTC. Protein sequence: CASPRGKGPGGYTF.

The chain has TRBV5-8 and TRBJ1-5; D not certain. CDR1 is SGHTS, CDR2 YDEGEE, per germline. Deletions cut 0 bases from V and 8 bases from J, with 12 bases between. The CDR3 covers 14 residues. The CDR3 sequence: CASSLGVALEPQHF. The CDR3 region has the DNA TGTGCCAGCAGCTTGGGGGTAGCTCTGGAGCCCCAGCATTTT.

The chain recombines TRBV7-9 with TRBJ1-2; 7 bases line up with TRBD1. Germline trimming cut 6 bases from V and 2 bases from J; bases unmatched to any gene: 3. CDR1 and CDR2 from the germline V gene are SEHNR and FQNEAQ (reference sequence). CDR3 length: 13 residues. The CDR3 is CASRPTGNYGYTF. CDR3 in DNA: TGTGCCAGCAGGCCGACAGGGAACTATGGCTACACCTTC.

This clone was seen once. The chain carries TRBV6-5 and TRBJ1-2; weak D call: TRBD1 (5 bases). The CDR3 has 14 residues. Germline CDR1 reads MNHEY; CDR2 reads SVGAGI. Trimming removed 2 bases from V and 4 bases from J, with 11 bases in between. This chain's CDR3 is CASSYGGAGYGYTF. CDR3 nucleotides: TGTGCCAGCAGTTACGGCGGGGCAGGCTATGGCTACACCTTC.

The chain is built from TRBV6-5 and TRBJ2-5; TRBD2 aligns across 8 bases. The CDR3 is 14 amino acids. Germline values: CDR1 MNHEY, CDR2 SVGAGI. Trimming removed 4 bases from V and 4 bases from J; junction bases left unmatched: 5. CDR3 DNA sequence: TGTGCCAGCAGTTCCTGGACTAGCCCAGAGACCCAGTACTTC. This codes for CASSSWTSPETQYF.

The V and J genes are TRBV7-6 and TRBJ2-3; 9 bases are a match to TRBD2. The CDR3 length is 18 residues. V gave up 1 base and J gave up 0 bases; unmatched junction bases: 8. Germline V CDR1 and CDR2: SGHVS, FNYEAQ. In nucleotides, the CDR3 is TGTGCCAGCAGCTTAGAAGTAGCGGGAGCCTCTAGCACAGATACGCAGTATTTT. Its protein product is CASSLEVAGASSTDTQYF. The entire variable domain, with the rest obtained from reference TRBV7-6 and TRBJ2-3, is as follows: GAGVSQSPRYKVTKRGQDVALRCDPISGHVSLYWYRQALGQGPEFLTYFNYEAQQDKSGLPNDRFSAERPEGSISTLTIQRTEQRDSAMYRCASSLEVAGASSTDTQYFGPGTRLTVL.

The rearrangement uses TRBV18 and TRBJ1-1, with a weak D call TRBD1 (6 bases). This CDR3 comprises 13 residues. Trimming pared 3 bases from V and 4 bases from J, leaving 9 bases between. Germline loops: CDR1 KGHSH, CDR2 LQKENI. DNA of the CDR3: TGTGCCAGCTCACCGGGGGGGCCCACTGAAGCTTTCTTT. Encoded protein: CASSPGGPTEAFF.

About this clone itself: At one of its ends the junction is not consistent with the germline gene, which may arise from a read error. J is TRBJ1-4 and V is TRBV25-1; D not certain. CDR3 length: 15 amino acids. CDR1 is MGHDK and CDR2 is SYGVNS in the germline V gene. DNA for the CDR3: TGTGCCAGCAGTAAATATGTCGGGTCCCACGAAAAACTGTTTTTT. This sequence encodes CASSKYVGSHEKLFF.

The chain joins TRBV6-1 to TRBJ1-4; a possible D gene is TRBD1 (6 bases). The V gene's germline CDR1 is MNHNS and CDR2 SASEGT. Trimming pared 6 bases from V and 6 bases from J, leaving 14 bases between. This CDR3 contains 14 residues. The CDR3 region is CASSSGQRDEKLFF. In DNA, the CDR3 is TGTGCCAGCAGCTCGGGACAAAGGGATGAAAAACTGTTTTTT.

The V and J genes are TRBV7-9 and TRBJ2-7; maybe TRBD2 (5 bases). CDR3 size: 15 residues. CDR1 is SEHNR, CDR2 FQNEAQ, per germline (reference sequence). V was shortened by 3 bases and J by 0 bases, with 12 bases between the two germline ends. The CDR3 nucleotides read TGTGCCAGCAGCTTGTTCTCTGGGAGCTCCTACGAGCAGTACTTC. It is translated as CASSLFSGSSYEQYF.

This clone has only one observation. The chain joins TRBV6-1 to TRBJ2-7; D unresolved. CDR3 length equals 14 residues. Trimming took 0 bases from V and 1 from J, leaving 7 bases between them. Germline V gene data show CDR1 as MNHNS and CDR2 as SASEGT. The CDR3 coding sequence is TGTGCCAGCAGTGAAGCTTCAGCGTCCTACGAGCAGTACTTC. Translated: CASSEASASYEQYF.

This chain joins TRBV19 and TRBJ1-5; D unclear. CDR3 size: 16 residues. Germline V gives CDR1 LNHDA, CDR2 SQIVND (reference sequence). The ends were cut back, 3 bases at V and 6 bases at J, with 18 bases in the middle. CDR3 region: CASSIGLGGQSQPQHF. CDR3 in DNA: TGTGCCAGTAGTATCGGACTGGGAGGCCAAAGTCAGCCCCAGCATTTT.

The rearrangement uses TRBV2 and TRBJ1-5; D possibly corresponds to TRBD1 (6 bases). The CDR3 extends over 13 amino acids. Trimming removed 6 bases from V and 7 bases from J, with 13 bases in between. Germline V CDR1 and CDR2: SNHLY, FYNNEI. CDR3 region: CASSSRDIQPQHF. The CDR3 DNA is TGTGCCAGCAGCAGCCGGGACATACAGCCCCAGCATTTT.